A few counts support the clone carrying this T cell receptor (beta chain). What it binds is unknown. This record comes from a study of cytomegalovirus exposure and HLA in healthy donors. Findings of the study overall: Later analysis suggested most CMV-associated TCR beta chains were HLA-restricted. The study designated 150 to 200 TCR beta chains cytomegalovirus-associated.

CDR1 and CDR2 (germline): MNHNY, SVGAGI (reference sequence). Trimming removed 4 bases at V and 2 bases at J, with 7 bases between. The CDR3 contains 13 residues. The PCR used 60 Vbeta and 13 Jbeta primers. Sequenced by immunoSEQ multiplex PCR; TCRdb stores in-frame clones only, minus some. The sample has about 270,000 clones; 65% to 85% are singletons. This chain connects TRBV6-6 to TRBJ2-3; D may be TRBD1 (6 bases). This receptor was identified in a female donor in good health and CMV-seronegative. The sample comprised PBMCs. CDR3 residues: CASSWTATDTQYF. The CDR3 nucleotides are TGTGCCAGCAGTTGGACAGCCACAGATACGCAGTATTTT.